Shown below are 5 T cell receptor beta chains from a single sample sequenced in a study of CD8 T cells in ankylosing spondylitis. TCRdb passed the 5' RACE reads through MiXCR, listing each CDR3 protein once. The sample records approximately 220,000 distinct CDR3 sequences, 18% being singletons. Antigens of these TCRs are unknown. Study-wide points: Ankylosing spondylitis blood appeared to carry a characteristic TCR beta motif of roughly 8 highly homologous variants.

The sequenced material came from blood, either unsorted or a sorted T cell fraction (not recorded which). The receptors stem from a male donor with ankylosing spondylitis.

This clonotype showed up many times. The chain combines TRBV12-3 or TRBV12-4 with TRBJ1-1; unclear D gene. The CDR3 has 14 residues. V gave up 2 bases and J gave up 2 bases, with 9 bases separating them. The CDR3 is CASSLNPGNTEAFF. The CDR3, as DNA: TGTGCCAGCAGTTTAAATCCGGGAAACACTGAAGCTTTCTTT.

The chain uses TRBV19 and TRBJ1-1; D gene uncertain. The CDR3 consists of 11 residues. The germline V gene has CDR1 LNHDA and CDR2 SQIVND (reference sequence). Trimming removed 6 bases from V and 2 bases from J, with 4 bases in between. CDR3 DNA sequence: TGTGCCAGTAGAGAAAACACTGAAGCTTTCTTT. Amino acid sequence: CASRENTEAFF.

The CDR3 loop is CASSFGTGLLDEQYF. CDR3 in DNA: TGTGCCAGTAGTTTTGGTACAGGGTTGCTGGACGAGCAGTACTTC. This chain links TRBV19 with TRBJ2-7, with a tentative D call TRBD1 (6 bases). The CDR3 sequence is 15 residues long. V was pared by 5 bases and J by 5 bases, with 19 bases between. Germline CDR1 LNHDA, CDR2 SQIVND (reference sequence).

The chain combines TRBV2 with TRBJ2-5, with 9 nucleotides matching TRBD1. Germline CDR1 and CDR2: SNHLY and FYNNEI. The CDR3 loop spans 15 amino acids. Trimming took 6 bases from V and 2 from J; bases not matched to a gene: 7. In DNA, the CDR3 is TGTGCCAGCAGACCGGGACAGGGAACGCAAGAGACCCAGTACTTC. Translated, it gives CASRPGQGTQETQYF.

This clonotype was seen only a few times. This chain uses TRBV6-5 with TRBJ2-5; TRBD1 or TRBD2 may be the D gene (5 bases each). The V gene lost 0 bases and the J gene lost 5 bases, with 19 bases spanning the gap. The CDR3 sequence is 17 residues long. Germline V gene data show CDR1 as MNHEY and CDR2 as SVGAGI. The CDR3 bases are TGTGCCAGCAGTTACTCGGTGGGGACCGTCGGGCTCGAGACCCAGTACTTC. The encoded protein is CASSYSVGTVGLETQYF.